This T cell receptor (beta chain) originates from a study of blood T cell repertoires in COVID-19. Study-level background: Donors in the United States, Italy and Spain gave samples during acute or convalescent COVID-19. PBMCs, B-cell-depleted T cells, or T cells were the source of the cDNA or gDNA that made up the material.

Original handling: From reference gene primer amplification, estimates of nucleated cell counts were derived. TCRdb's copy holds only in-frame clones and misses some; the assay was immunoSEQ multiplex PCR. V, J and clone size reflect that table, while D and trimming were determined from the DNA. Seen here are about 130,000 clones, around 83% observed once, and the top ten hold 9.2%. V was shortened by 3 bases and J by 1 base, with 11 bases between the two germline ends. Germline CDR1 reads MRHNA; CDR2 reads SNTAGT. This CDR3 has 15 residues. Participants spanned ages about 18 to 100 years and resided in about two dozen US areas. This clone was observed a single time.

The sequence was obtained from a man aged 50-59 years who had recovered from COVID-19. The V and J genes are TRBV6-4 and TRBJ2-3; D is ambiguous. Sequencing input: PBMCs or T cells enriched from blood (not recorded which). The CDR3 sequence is CASSEEALGTDTQYF. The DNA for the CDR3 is TGTGCCAGCAGTGAAGAGGCCTTAGGCACAGATACGCAGTATTTT.